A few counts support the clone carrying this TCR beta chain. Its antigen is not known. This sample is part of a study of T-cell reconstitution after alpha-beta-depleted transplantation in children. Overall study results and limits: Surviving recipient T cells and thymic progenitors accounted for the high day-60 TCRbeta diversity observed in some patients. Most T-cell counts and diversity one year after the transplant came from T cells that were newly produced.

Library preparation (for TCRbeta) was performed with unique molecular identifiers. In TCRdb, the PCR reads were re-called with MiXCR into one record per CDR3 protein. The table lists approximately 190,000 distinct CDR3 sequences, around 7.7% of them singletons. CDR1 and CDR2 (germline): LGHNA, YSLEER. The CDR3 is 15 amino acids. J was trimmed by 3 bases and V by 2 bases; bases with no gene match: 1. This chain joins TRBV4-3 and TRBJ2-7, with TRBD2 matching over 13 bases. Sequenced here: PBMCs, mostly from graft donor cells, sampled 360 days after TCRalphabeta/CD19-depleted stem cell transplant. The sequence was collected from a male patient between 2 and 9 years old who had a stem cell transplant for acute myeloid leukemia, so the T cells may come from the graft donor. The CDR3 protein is CASSQRLAGGYEQYF. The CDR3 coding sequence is TGCGCCAGCAGCCAAAGACTAGCGGGAGGCTACGAGCAGTACTTC.